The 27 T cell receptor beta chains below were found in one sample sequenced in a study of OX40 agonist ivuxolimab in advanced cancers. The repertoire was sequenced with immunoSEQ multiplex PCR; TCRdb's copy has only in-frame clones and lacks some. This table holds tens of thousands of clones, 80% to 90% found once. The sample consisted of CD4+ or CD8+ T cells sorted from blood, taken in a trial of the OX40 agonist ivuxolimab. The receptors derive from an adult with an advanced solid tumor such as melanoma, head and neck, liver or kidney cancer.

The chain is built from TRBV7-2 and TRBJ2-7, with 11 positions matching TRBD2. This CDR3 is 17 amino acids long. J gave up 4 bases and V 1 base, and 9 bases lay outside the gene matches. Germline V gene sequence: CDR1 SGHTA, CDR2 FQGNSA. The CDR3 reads CASSLGLAGRVGYEQYF. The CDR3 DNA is TGTGCCAGCAGCTTAGGACTAGCGGGACGAGTGGGTTACGAGCAGTACTTC.

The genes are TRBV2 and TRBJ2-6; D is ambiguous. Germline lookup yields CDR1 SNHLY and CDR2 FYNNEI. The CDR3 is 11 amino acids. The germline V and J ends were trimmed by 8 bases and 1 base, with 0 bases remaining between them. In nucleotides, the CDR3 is TGTGCCAGCTCTGGGGCCAACGTCCTGACTTTC. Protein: CASSGANVLTF.

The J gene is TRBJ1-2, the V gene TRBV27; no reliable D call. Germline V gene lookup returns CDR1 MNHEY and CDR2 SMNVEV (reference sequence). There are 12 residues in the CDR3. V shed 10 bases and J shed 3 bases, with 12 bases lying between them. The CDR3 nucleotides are TGTGCCACCACCTCCGGGGACTATGGCTACACCTTC. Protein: CATTSGDYGYTF.

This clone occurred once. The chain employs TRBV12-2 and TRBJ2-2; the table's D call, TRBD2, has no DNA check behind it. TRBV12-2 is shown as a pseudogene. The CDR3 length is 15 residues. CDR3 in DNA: TGTGCAAGTCGCTTATCCGTAGAAACCACCGGGGAGCTGTTTTTT. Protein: CASRLSVETTGELFF.

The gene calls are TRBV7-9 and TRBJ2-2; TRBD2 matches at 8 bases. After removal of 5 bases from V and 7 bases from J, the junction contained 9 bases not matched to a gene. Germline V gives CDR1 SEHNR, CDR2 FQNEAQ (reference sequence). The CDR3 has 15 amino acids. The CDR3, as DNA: TGTGCCAGCAGCCCCGGGACTAGGAGGGTCGGGGAGCTGTTTTTT. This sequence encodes CASSPGTRRVGELFF.

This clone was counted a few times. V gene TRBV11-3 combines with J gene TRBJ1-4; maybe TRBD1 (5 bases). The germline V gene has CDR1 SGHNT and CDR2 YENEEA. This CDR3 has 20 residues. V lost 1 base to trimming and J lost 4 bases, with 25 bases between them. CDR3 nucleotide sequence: TGTGCCAGCAGCTTAGGAATTGTGGGCAGGGAAGGAAACGATAATGAAAAACTGTTTTTT. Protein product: CASSLGIVGREGNDNEKLFF. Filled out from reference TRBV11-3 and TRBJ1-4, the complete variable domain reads EAGVVQSPRYKIIEKKQPVAFWCNPISGHNTLYWYLQNLGQGPELLIRYENEEAVDDSQLPKDRFSAERLKGVDSTLKIQPAELGDSAVYLCASSLGIVGREGNDNEKLFFGSGTQLSVL.

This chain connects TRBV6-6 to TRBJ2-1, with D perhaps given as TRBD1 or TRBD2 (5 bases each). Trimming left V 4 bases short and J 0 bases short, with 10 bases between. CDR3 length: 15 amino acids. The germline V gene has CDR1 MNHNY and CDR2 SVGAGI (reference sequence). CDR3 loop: CASSSLGDSYNEQFF. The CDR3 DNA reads TGTGCCAGCAGTTCCCTGGGGGACTCCTACAATGAGCAGTTCTTC.

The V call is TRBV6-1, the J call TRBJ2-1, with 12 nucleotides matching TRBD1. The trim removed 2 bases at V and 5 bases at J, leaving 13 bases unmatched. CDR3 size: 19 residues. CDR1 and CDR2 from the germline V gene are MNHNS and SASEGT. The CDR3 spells CASSERGTGGNGRDNEQFF. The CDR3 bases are TGTGCCAGCAGTGAAAGGGGGACAGGGGGCAATGGTAGAGACAATGAGCAGTTCTTC.

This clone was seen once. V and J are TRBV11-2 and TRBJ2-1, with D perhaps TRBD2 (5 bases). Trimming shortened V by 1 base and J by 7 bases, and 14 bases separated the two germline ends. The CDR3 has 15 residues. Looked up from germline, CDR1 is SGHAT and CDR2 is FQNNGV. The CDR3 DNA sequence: TGTGCCAGCAGCTTAGTTTCCGGGGAAATAAATGAGCAGTTCTTC. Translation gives CASSLVSGEINEQFF.

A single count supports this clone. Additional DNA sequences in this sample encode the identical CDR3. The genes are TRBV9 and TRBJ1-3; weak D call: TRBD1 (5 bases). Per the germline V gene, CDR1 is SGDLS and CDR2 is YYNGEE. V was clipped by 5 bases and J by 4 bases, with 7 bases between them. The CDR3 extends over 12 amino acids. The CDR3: CASRGPGNTIYF. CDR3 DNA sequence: TGTGCCAGCAGGGGGCCGGGAAACACCATATATTTT.

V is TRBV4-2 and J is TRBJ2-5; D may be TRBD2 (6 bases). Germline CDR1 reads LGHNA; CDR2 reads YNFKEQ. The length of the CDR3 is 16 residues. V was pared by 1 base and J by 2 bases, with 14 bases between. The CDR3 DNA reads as TGTGCCAGCAGCCAAGGGGGATCCGGGACTCAAGAGACCCAGTACTTC. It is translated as CASSQGGSGTQETQYF.

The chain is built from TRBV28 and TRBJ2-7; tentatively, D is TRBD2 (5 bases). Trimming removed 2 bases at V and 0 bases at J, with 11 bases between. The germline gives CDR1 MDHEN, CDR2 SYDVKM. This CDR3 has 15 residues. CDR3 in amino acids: CASSLGAVLSYEQYF. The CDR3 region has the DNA TGTGCCAGCAGTTTAGGAGCGGTCCTCTCCTACGAGCAGTACTTC.

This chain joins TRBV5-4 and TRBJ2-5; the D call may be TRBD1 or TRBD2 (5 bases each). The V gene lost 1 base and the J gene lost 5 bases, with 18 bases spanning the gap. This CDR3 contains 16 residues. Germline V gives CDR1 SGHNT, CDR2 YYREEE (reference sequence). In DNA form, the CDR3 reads TGTGCCAGCAGCTTGTCAGTAGGACGGGGCGGGGAGACCCAGTACTTC. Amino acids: CASSLSVGRGGETQYF.

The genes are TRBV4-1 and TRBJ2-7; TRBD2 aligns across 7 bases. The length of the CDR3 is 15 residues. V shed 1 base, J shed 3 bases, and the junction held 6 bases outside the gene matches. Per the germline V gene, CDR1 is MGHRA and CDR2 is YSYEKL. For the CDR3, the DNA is TGCGCCAGCAGCCAAGGTACTAGCGAGCACTACGAGCAGTACTTC. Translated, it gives CASSQGTSEHYEQYF.

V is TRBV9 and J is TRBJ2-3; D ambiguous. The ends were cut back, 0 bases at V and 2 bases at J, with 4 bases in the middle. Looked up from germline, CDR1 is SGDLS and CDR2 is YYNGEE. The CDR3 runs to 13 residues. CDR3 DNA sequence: TGTGCCAGCAGCGTAGCAGCCACAGATACGCAGTATTTT. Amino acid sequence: CASSVAATDTQYF.

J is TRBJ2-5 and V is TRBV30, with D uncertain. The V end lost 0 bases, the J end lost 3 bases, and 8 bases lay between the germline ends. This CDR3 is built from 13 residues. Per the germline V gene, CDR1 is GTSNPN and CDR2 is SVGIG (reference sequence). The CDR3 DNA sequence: TGTGCCTGGAGTGTACATCCAAAAGAGACCCAGTACTTC. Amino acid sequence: CAWSVHPKETQYF. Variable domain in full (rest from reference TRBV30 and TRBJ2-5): SQTIHQWPATLVQPVGSPLSLECTVEGTSNPNLYWYRQAAGRGLQLLFYSVGIGQISSEVPQNLSASRPQDRQFILSSKKLLLSDSGFYLCAWSVHPKETQYFGPGTRLLVL.

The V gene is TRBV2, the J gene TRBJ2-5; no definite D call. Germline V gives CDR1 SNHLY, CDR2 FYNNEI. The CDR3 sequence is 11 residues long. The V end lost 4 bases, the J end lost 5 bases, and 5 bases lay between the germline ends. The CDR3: CASSVSETQYF. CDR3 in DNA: TGTGCCAGCAGTGTATCGGAGACCCAGTACTTC.

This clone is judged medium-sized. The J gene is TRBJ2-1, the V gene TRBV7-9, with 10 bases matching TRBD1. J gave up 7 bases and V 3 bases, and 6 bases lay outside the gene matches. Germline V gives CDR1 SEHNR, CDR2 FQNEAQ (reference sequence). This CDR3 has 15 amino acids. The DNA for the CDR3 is TGTGCCAGCAGCTTGACAGGGGGCAGTGGGAATGAGCAGTTCTTC. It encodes CASSLTGGSGNEQFF.

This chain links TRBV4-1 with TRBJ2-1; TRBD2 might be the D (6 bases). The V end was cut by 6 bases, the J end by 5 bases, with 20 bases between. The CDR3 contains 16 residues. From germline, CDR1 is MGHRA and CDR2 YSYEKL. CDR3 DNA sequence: TGCGCCAGCAGGGACCGTAGCGGCGCAGCCAACAATGAGCAGTTCTTC. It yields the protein CASRDRSGAANNEQFF.

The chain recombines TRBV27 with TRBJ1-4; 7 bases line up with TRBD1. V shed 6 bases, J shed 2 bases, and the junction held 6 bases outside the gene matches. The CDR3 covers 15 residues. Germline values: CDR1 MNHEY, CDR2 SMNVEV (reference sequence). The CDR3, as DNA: TGTGCCAGCAGGACAGGGAAGGCGACTAATGAAAAACTGTTTTTT. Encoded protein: CASRTGKATNEKLFF.

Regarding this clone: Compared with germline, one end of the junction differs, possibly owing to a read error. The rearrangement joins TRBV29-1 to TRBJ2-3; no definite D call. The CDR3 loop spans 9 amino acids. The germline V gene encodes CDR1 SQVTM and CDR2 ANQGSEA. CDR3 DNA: TGCAGCGTCGAAGATACGCAGTATTTT. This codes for CSVEDTQYF.

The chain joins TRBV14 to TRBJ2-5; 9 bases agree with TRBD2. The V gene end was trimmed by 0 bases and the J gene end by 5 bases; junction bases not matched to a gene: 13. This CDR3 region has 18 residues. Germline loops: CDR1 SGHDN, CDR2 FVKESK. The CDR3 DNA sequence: TGTGCCAGCAGCCAAGATCTGGTAGCGGGAGATCCGTGGGAGACCCAGTACTTC. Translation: CASSQDLVAGDPWETQYF.

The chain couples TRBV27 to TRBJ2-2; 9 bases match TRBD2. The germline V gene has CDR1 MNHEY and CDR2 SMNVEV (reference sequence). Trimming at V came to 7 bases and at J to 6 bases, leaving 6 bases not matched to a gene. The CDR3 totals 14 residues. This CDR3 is CASKAGGAPGELFF. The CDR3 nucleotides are TGTGCCAGCAAAGCGGGGGGAGCCCCCGGGGAGCTGTTTTTT.

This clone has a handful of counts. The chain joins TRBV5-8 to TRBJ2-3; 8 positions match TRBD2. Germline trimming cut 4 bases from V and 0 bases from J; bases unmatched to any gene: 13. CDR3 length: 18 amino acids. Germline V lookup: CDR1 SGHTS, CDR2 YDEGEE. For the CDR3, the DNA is TGTGCCAGCAGCCCAGTAGCGGGGCCCTCGACTAGCACAGATACGCAGTATTTT. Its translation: CASSPVAGPSTSTDTQYF.

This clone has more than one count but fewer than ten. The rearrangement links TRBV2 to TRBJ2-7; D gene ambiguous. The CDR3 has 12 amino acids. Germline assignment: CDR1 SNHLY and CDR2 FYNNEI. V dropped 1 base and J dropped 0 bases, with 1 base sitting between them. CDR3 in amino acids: CASSEVSYEQYF. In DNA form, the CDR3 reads TGTGCCAGCAGTGAAGTCTCCTACGAGCAGTACTTC.

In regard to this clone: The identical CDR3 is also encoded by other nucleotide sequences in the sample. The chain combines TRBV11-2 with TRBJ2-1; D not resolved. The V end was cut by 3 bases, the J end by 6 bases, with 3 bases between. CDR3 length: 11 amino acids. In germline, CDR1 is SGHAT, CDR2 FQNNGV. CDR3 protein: CASSFLNEQFF. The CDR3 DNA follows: TGTGCCAGCAGCTTTCTCAATGAGCAGTTCTTC. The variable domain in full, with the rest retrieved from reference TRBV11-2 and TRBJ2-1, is EAGVAQSPRYKIIEKRQSVAFWCNPISGHATLYWYQQILGQGPKLLIQFQNNGVVDDSQLPKDRFSAERLKGVDSTLKIQPAKLEDSAVYLCASSFLNEQFFGPGTRLTVL.

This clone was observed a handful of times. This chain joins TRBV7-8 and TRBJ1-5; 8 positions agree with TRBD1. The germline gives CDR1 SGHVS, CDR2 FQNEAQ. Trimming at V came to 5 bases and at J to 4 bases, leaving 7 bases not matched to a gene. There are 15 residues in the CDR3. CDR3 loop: CASSHERTGNQPQHF. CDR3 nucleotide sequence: TGTGCCAGCAGCCACGAAAGGACAGGGAATCAGCCCCAGCATTTT.